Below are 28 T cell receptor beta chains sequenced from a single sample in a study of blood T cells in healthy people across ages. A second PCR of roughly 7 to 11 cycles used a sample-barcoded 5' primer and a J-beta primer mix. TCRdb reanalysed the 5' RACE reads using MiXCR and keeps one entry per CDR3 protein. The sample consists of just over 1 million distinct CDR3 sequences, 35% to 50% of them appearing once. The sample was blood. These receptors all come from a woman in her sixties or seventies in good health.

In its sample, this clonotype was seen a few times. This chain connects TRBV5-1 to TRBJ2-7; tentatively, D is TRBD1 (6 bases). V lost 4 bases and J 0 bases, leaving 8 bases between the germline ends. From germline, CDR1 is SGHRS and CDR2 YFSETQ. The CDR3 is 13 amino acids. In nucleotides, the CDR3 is TGCGCCAGCAGCGACAGGATCTCCTACGAGCAGTACTTC. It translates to CASSDRISYEQYF.

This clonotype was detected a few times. CDR3 sequence: CAWSVLGGSSYEQYF. As DNA, the CDR3 is TGTGCCTGGAGTGTATTGGGCGGGAGCTCCTACGAGCAGTACTTC. The V gene is TRBV30, the J gene TRBJ2-7; 7 positions agree with TRBD2. J lost 0 bases, V lost 0 bases, and 5 bases had no gene match. This CDR3 has 15 amino acids. CDR1 is GTSNPN, CDR2 SVGIG, per germline (reference sequence). Complete variable domain (other parts from reference TRBV30 and TRBJ2-7): SQTIHQWPATLVQPVGSPLSLECTVEGTSNPNLYWYRQAAGRGLQLLFYSVGIGQISSEVPQNLSASRPQDRQFILSSKKLLLSDSGFYLCAWSVLGGSSYEQYFGPGTRLTVT.

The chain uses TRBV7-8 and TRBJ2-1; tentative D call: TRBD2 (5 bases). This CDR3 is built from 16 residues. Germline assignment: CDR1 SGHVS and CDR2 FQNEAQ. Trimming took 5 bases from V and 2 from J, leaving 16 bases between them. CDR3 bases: TGTGCCAGCAGCCGGACCAGCGGCCATACCTACAATGAGCAGTTCTTC. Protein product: CASSRTSGHTYNEQFF.

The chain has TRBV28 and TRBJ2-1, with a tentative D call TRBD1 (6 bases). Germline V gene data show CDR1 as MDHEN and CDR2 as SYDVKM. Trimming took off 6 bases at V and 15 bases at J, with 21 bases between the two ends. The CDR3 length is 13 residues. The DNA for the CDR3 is TGTGCCAGCAGACCTCCGGGACACAATCCGAGGTTCTTC. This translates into CASRPPGHNPRFF.

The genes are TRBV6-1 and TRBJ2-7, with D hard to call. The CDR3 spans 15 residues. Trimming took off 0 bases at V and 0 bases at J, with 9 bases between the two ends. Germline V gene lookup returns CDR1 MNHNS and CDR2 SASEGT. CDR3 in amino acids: CASSEAPGPSYEQYF. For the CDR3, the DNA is TGTGCCAGCAGTGAAGCTCCCGGGCCCTCCTACGAGCAGTACTTC.

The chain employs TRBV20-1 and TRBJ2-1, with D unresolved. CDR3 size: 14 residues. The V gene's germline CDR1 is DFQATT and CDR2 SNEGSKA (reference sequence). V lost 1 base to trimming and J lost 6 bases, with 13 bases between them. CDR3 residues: CSARGAKVGNEQFF. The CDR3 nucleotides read TGCAGTGCTAGAGGGGCGAAGGTGGGCAATGAGCAGTTCTTC.

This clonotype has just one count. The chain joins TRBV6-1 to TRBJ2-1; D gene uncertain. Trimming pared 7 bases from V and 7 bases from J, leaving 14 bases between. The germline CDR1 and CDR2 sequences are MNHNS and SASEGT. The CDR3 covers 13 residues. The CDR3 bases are TGTGCCAGCACTGCAGTAAGGCGGAATGAGCAGTTCTTC. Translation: CASTAVRRNEQFF.

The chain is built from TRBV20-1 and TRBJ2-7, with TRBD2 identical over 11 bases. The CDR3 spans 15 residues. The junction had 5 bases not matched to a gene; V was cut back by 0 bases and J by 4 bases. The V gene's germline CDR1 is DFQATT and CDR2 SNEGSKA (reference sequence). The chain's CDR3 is CSARDSGRAVYEQYF. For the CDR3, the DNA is TGCAGTGCTAGAGATAGCGGGAGGGCCGTGTACGAGCAGTACTTC.

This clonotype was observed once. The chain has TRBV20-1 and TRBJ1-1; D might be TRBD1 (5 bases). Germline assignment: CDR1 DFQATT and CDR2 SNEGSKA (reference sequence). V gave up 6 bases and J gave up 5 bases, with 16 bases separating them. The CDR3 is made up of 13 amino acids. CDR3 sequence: CSATRPEGTEAFF. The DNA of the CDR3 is TGCAGTGCCACGCGTCCTGAGGGGACTGAAGCTTTCTTT.

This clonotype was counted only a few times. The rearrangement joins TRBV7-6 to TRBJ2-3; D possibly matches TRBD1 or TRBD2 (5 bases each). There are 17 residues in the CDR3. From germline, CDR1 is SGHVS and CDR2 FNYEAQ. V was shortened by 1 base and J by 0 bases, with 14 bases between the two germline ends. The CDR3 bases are TGTGCCAGCAGCTTAGTAGGGGCGGGCCCTAGCACAGATACGCAGTATTTT. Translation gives CASSLVGAGPSTDTQYF.

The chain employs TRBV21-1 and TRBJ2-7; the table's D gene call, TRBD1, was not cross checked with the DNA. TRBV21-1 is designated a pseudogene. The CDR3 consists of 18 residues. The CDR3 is CASTIGPGQGSFGYEQYF. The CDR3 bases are TGTGCCAGCACAATCGGGCCGGGACAGGGTTCGTTCGGTTACGAGCAGTACTTC.

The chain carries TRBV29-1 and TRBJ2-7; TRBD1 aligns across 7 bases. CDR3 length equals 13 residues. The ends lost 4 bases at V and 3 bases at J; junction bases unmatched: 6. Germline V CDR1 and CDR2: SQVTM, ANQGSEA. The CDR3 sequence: CSVGGGQVYEQYF. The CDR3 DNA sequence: TGCAGCGTTGGGGGTGGACAGGTCTACGAGCAGTACTTC.

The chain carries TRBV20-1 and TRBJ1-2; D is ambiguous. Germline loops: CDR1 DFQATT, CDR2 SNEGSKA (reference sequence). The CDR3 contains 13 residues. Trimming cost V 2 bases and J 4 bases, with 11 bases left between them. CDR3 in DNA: TGCAGTGCTAGACCGGTATCATCCTATGGCTACACCTTC. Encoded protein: CSARPVSSYGYTF.

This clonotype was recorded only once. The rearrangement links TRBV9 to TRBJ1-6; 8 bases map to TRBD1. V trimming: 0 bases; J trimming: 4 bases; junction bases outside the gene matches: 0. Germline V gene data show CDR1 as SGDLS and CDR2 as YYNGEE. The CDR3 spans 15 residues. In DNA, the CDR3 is TGTGCCAGCAGCGTAGACAGGGGGTATAATTCACCCCTCCACTTT. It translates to CASSVDRGYNSPLHF.

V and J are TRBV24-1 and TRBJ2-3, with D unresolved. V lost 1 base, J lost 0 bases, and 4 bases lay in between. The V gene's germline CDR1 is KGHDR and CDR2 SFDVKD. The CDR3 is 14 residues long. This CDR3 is CATSDFDSTDTQYF. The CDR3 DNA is TGTGCCACCAGTGATTTCGACAGCACAGATACGCAGTATTTT.

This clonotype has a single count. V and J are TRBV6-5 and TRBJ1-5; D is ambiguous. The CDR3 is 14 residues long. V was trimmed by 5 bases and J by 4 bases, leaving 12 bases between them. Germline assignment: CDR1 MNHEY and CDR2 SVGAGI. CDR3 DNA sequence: TGTGCCAGCAGTGAGCCGGGTGTAAATCAGCCCCAGCATTTT. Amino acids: CASSEPGVNQPQHF.

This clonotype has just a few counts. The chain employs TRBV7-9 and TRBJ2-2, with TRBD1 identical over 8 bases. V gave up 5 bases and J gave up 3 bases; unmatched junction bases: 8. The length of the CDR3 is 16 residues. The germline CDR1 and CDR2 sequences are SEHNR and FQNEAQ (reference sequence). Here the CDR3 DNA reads TGTGCCAGCAGCCCCGGGGACAGGAGCTACACCGGGGAGCTGTTTTTT. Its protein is CASSPGDRSYTGELFF.

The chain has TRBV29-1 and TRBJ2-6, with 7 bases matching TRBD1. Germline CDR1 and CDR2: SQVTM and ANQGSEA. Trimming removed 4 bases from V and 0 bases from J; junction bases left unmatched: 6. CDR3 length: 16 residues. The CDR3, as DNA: TGCAGCGTTGCACCACGACAGGGCTCTGGGGCCAACGTCCTGACTTTC. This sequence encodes CSVAPRQGSGANVLTF.

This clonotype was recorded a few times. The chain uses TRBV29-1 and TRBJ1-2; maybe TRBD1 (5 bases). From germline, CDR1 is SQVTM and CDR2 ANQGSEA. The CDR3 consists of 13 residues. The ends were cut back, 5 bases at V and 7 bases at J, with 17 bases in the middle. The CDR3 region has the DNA TGCAGCGTTCGGACGGATAAGGGGTCTGGCTACACCTTC. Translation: CSVRTDKGSGYTF.

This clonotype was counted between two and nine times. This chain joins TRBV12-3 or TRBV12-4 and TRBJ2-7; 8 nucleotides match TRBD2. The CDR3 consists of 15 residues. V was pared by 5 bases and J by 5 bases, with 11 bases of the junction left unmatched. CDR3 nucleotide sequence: TGTGCCAGCAGTCACCGAGGGGTCGGGGGGGACGAGCAGTACTTC. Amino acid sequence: CASSHRGVGGDEQYF.

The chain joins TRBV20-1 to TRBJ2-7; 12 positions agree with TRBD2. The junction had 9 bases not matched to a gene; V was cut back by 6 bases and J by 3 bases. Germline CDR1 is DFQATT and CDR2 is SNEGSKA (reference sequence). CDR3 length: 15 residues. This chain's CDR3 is CSAGRPSGGDYEQYF. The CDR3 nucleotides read TGCAGTGCGGGCCGCCCTAGCGGGGGGGACTACGAGCAGTACTTC.

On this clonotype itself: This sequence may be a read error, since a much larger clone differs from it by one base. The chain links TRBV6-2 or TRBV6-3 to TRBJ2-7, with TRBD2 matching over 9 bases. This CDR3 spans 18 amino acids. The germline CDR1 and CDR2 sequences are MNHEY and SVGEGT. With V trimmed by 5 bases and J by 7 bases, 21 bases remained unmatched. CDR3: CASSHDSIAGGGDNEQYF. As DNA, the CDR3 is TGTGCCAGCAGTCACGACTCGATCGCGGGAGGGGGAGACAATGAGCAGTACTTC.

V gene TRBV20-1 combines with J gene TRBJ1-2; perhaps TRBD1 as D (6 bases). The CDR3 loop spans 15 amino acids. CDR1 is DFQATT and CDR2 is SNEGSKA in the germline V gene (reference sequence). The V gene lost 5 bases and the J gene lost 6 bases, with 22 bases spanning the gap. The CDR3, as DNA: TGCAGTGCTCCCCTACCGGGACAAAGTAGGGATGGCTACACCTTC. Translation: CSAPLPGQSRDGYTF.

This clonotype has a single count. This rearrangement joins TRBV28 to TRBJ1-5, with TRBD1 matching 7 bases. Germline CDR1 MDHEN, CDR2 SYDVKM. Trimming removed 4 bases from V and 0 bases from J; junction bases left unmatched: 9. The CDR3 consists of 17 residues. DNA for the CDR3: TGTGCCAGCAGTTCCCCCCCCGGGACAGATAGCAATCAGCCCCAGCATTTT. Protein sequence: CASSSPPGTDSNQPQHF.

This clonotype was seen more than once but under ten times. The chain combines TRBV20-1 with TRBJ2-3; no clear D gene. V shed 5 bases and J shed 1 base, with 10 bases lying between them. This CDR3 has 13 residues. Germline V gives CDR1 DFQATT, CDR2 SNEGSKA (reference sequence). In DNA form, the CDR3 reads TGCAGTGCTCGTTCTGAAGGCACAGATACGCAGTATTTT. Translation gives CSARSEGTDTQYF.

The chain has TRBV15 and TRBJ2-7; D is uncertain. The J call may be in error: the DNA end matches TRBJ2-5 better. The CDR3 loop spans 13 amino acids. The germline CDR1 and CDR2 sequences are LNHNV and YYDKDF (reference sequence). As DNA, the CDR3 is TGTGCCACCAGCTCAACATCGGTCGGGACCCAGTACTTC. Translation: CATSSTSVGTQYF.

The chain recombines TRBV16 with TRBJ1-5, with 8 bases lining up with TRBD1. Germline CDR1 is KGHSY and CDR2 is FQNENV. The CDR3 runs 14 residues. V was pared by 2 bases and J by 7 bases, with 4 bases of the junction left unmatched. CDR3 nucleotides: TGTGCCAGCAGCCAAGCGGACAGGGTCCAGCCCCAGCATTTT. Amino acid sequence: CASSQADRVQPQHF.

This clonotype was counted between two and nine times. The CDR3 region is CASSYSISHPPAAVYEQYF. The CDR3 nucleotides are TGTGCCAGCAGTTACTCTATAAGCCACCCCCCAGCGGCAGTCTACGAGCAGTACTTC. This sequence joins TRBV6-5 and TRBJ2-7, with D tentatively TRBD2 (5 bases). This CDR3 contains 19 residues. CDR1 is MNHEY, CDR2 SVGAGI, per germline. Trimming took off 0 bases at V and 3 bases at J, with 24 bases between the two ends.